This entry concerns a single T cell receptor (beta chain). As yet, its antigen is unknown. The record originates from a study of beta chain features in type 1 diabetes. About the study: Cell yields, age and gender were similar between patients and healthy donors. Findings of the study overall: PCR may have favored shorter templates equally in patients and controls. The study found moderately but significantly shorter TCRB CDR3s in all four CD4+ subsets of Type 1 diabetes patients. Across patients, naive, central memory and Treg TCRB repertoires exhibited apparently greater similarity than was observed across healthy donors.

Expressed TCRB transcripts were sequenced because the entire RNA isolate underwent reverse transcription. Libraries were prepared by immunoSEQ multiplex PCR; TCRdb keeps only in-frame clonotypes and omits some of them. The profile shows more than 550,000 clones, about 14% of them singletons. Germline V gene sequence: CDR1 SNHLY, CDR2 FYNNEI. V gave up 2 bases and J gave up 0 bases, with 8 bases separating them. CDR3 size: 15 residues. The sample was naive CD4+ T cells from blood. The receptor was isolated from a man between 18 and 29 years old with type 1 diabetes. The chain employs TRBV2 and TRBJ2-1; D is undetermined. The CDR3 nucleotides are TGTGCCAGCAGTGAACAGCGCAGCTCCTACAATGAGCAGTTCTTC. This encodes CASSEQRSSYNEQFF.